The 3 T cell receptor beta chains below come from one sample, sequenced in a study of PD-1 blockade in classical Hodgkin lymphoma. Assay: immunoSEQ multiplex PCR; the TCRdb copy retains only in-frame clones and omits some. The profile covers 70,000 or so clones, with over 90% appearing a single time and less than 3.5% taken by the ten largest. Indicated time point: newly diagnosed, previously untreated cHL patient sample. Sequencing input: peripheral blood mononuclear cells (PBMCs). The source is a human donor with classical Hodgkin lymphoma.

This rearrangement joins TRBV6-6 to TRBJ2-7; weak D call: TRBD2 (5 bases). CDR1 and CDR2 (germline): MNHNY, SVGAGI (reference sequence). This CDR3 has 14 residues. The V end was cut by 6 bases, the J end by 1 base, with 13 bases between. The chain's CDR3 is CASSPFEGSYEQYF. The CDR3 DNA follows: TGTGCCAGCAGCCCCTTTGAGGGATCCTACGAGCAGTACTTC.

The chain combines TRBV28 with TRBJ2-3; the match to TRBD1 covers 7 bases. This CDR3 region has 16 residues. With 5 bases clipped from V and 5 bases from J, the junction kept 13 bases outside the gene matches. Looked up from germline, CDR1 is MDHEN and CDR2 is SYDVKM. CDR3 nucleotides: TGTGCCAGCAGTATTTTAGCACAGGGGCAGGGAGATACGCAGTATTTT. Protein: CASSILAQGQGDTQYF.

This clone has a handful of counts. The chain is built from TRBV19 and TRBJ1-1; 9 nucleotides agree with TRBD1. J lost 0 bases, V lost 5 bases, and 10 bases had no gene match. CDR3 size: 17 residues. Per germline, CDR1 LNHDA and CDR2 SQIVND (reference sequence). CDR3 sequence: CASSRQNRGLLNTEAFF. CDR3 bases: TGTGCCAGTAGTCGGCAAAACAGGGGGCTCCTGAACACTGAAGCTTTCTTT.